A selection of T cell receptor beta chains follows, all from one sample in a study of response to subunit inactivated influenza vaccine. TCRdb re-called the RT-PCR reads through MiXCR, storing one row per CDR3 protein. The table includes a few hundred thousand distinct CDR3 sequences, around 15% detected once. The starting material was PBMCs from blood, obtained 12 days after vaccination. These receptors originate from a middle-aged man who received an inactivated influenza vaccine. The CDR3 runs from the conserved cysteine through the conserved F or W. A D gene is named only where the DNA matches it firmly. Clone size, where shown, is once, few, many, or a class for clones that have expanded.

size,D,J,V,DNA,CDR3
NA,NA,TRBJ1-2,TRBV6-1,TGTGCCAGCAGCCCCCGGCCCCAGAATTACTACACCTTC,CASSPRPQNYYTF
NA,TRBD1,TRBJ2-5,TRBV20-1,TGCAGTGCTACGCCGGGACAGGGGAAAGAGACCCAGTACTTC,CSATPGQGKETQYF
few,NA,TRBJ2-3,TRBV11-2,TGTGCCAGCAGCTTAGAGGTTAGACCAGATACGCAGTATTTT,CASSLEVRPDTQYF
few,NA,TRBJ2-4,TRBV25-1,TGTGCCAGCAGTGGTTTAATTGGACAGCCCTCAACTCTAGCCAAAAACATTCAGTACTTC,CASSGLIGQPSTLAKNIQYF
NA,TRBD2,TRBJ2-5,TRBV7-2,TGTGCCAGCAGCTTGGCAGCGGGAGAAGGGGCCCAGTACTTC,CASSLAAGEGAQYF
NA,NA,TRBJ2-5,TRBV15,TGTGCCACCAGCAGAGAAAAGGGGTACGAGACCCAGTACTTC,CATSREKGYETQYF
few,NA,TRBJ2-3,TRBV20-1,TGCAGTGCTAGAATTCCCTCAGGGGCAGGAGATACGCAGTATTTT,CSARIPSGAGDTQYF
NA,TRBD1,TRBJ1-4,TRBV20-1,TGCAGTGCTAGAGATATAACAGGGGGTCGTGAAAAACTGTTTTTT,CSARDITGGREKLFF
many,TRBD2,TRBJ2-5,TRBV12-3/TRBV12-4,TGTGCCAGCAGTACCCTCCTAACTAGCGGGCAAGAGACCCAGTACTTC,CASSTLLTSGQETQYF
NA,TRBD2,TRBJ2-7,TRBV7-9,TGTGCCAGCAGCATCTTAGTAGCGGGACCAGAGCAGTACTTC,CASSILVAGPEQYF
few,NA,TRBJ2-3,TRBV12-3/TRBV12-4,TGTGCCAGCAGCCGGGTCGGGGTGACTAGCACAGATACGCAGTATTTT,CASSRVGVTSTDTQYF
few,TRBD2,TRBJ2-5,TRBV20-1,TGCAGTGCCTCCGGGACTAGCGGGAGGGCGGAGACCCAGTACTTC,CSASGTSGRAETQYF
NA,NA,TRBJ1-1,TRBV7-8,TGTGCCAGCAGCCCCCTGACAGGCCCCAAGAACACTGAAGCTTTCTTT,CASSPLTGPKNTEAFF
once,TRBD2,TRBJ2-3,TRBV19,TGTGCCAGTAGTGTTGGACTAGCGGGGGGAGATACGCAGTATTTT,CASSVGLAGGDTQYF
few,NA,TRBJ1-5,TRBV6-4,TGTGCCAGCAGTGTGAGTAGCAATCAGCCCCAGCATTTT,CASSVSSNQPQHF
NA,TRBD2,TRBJ2-3,TRBV11-2,TGTGCCAGCAGCGATTCTCTAGCGGGTCAGAGGTGGACAGATACGCAGTATTTT,CASSDSLAGQRWTDTQYF
many,TRBD1,TRBJ1-1,TRBV20-1,TGCAGTGCTAGAGAAGAGGGACAGGGCGGGACTTTCTTT,CSAREEGQGGTFF
NA,TRBD2,TRBJ2-1,TRBV7-2,TGTGCCAGCAGCTTAGTTTGGACTAGCGGTGAGCAGTTCTTC,CASSLVWTSGEQFF
few,TRBD2,TRBJ2-2,TRBV10-3,TGTGCCATCAGTGGGCTAGCGGGCGCCGACACCGGGGAGCTGTTTTTT,CAISGLAGADTGELFF
few,NA,TRBJ2-7,TRBV7-9,TGTGCCAGCAGCAATCCAGCTTTAGAGCAGTACTTC,CASSNPALEQYF
many,NA,TRBJ1-6,TRBV4-2,TGTGCCAGCAGCCAAGATTATAATTCACCCCTCCACTTT,CASSQDYNSPLHF
NA,TRBD1,TRBJ2-3,TRBV28,TGTGCCAGCACAATTAAGGGGGCTACAGATACGCAGTATTTT,CASTIKGATDTQYF
few,NA,TRBJ2-5,TRBV15,TGTGCCACCAGCAGAGATACAGGCAGGGGAGAGACCCAGTACTTC,CATSRDTGRGETQYF
NA,NA,TRBJ2-2,TRBV5-5,TGTGCCAGCAGCCCTCCAGCCCAGGCTGACGGGGAGCTGTTTTTT,CASSPPAQADGELFF
NA,NA,TRBJ2-2,TRBV7-6,TGTGCCAGCAGCTCAGGAGGCGCGGTTGGGACCGGGGAGCTGTTTTTT,CASSSGGAVGTGELFF
few,NA,TRBJ2-1,TRBV7-2,TGTGCCAGCAGCACTGTGCAGGGCGAGGCCAATGAGCAGTTCTTC,CASSTVQGEANEQFF
NA,NA,TRBJ1-3,TRBV14,TGTGCCAGCAGCTTAATGAGGAGTGGAAACACCATATATTTT,CASSLMRSGNTIYF
NA,NA,TRBJ1-2,TRBV20-1,TGCAGTGCGGGCGCCGATGGCTACACCTTC,CSAGADGYTF
many,NA,TRBJ1-2,TRBV6-1,TGTGCCAGCAGACTGTCACTCGAATATGGCTACACCTTC,CASRLSLEYGYTF
few,NA,TRBJ2-3,TRBV20-1,TGCAGTGGAAAACGGGGCCCCTTCACAGATACGCAGTATTTT,CSGKRGPFTDTQYF
many,NA,TRBJ1-5,TRBV4-1,TGCGCCAGCAGCCAAGGCACGAACCTATATAGCAATCAGCCCCAGCATTTT,CASSQGTNLYSNQPQHF
NA,TRBD2,TRBJ2-1,TRBV5-1,TGCGCCAGCAGCTTGGCCTCGGGACTAGGCTACAATGAGCAGTTCTTC,CASSLASGLGYNEQFF
NA,NA,TRBJ1-1,TRBV28,TGTGCCAGCAGTGCCGGAGGCATGGGCACTGAAGCTTTCTTT,CASSAGGMGTEAFF
NA,NA,TRBJ1-6,TRBV7-9,TGTGCCAGCAGCGGGCGGACGGTCCACTTT,CASSGRTVHF
NA,NA,TRBJ2-7,TRBV12-3/TRBV12-4,TGTGCCAGCAGTTTGGCGGGGCCGTCCTCCTACGAGCAGTACTTC,CASSLAGPSSYEQYF
few,TRBD2,TRBJ2-1,TRBV20-1,TGCAGTGCTAGCACTAGCGGGCCGACAACCTACAATGAGCAGTTCTTC,CSASTSGPTTYNEQFF
few,TRBD2,TRBJ2-1,TRBV5-1,TGCGCCAGCAGCCTCGTCGCCGGGGATACTAGCGGGAGAGACAATGAGCAGTTCTTC,CASSLVAGDTSGRDNEQFF